Sequencing of this T cell receptor beta chain was carried out in a study of CXCR3-negative and CXCR3-positive naive CD8 T cells. The germline CDR1 and CDR2 sequences are SGHTA and FQGTGA. The CDR3 sequence is 13 residues long. TRB cDNA libraries were made by UMI-labeled 5' RACE. TCRdb reprocessed the 5' RACE reads; each CDR3 protein has one entry and no DNA is given. This sample's table has 100,000 to 150,000 distinct CDR3 sequences. The TCR sequence derives from a human donor in good health. Some clones in this sample may be carry-over from other donors' samples. The J gene is TRBJ2-1, the V gene TRBV7-3; TCRdb selects TRBD1, and the lack of DNA leaves this call unchecked. Sequencing was performed on naive CXCR3- CD8+ T cells from blood. Subset of the sample: CD45RO-CCR7+CD27+CD95- naive CD8+ T cells lacking CXCR3 (TNR3-). CDR3 in amino acids: CASSPGGLDEQFF.